Sequencing of this T cell receptor (beta chain) was carried out in a study of T cells in Graves' hyperthyroidism and ophthalmopathy. TCR beta CDR3 regions were amplified from RNA. HTBI primers drove first-round RT-PCR of the TCR CDR3. From the multiplex PCR reads, TCRdb called clonotypes with MiXCR, one entry per CDR3 protein. The sample yields 550,000 to 650,000 distinct CDR3 sequences, around 15% seen once. V lost 0 bases to trimming and J lost 4 bases; unmatched junction nucleotides: 7. This CDR3 is 15 amino acids long. Germline CDR1 DFQATT, CDR2 SNEGSKA (reference sequence). This clonotype was seen repeatedly, ten times or more.

The rearrangement links TRBV20-1 to TRBJ2-3; 7 nucleotides line up with TRBD2. The source is a middle-aged woman with Graves' hyperthyroidism. The sequencing sample was made of blood. The CDR3 sequence: CSAREGAGESDTQYF. The CDR3 nucleotides are TGCAGTGCTAGAGAGGGCGCGGGAGAGTCAGATACGCAGTATTTT.